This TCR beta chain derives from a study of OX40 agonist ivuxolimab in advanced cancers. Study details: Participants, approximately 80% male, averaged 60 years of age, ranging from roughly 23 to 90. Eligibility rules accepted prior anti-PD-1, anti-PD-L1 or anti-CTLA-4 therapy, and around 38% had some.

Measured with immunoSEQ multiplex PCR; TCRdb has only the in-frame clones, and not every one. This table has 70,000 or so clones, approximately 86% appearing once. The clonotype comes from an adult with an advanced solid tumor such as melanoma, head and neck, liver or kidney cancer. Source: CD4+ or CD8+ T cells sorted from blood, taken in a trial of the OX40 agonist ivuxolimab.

The chain's CDR3 is CSVVDSGPYEQYF. DNA for the CDR3: TGCAGCGTTGTTGATAGCGGACCCTACGAGCAGTACTTC. V usage is TRBV29-1 and J usage is TRBJ2-7, with a weak D call TRBD2 (6 bases). This CDR3 has 13 amino acids. Germline lookup yields CDR1 SQVTM and CDR2 ANQGSEA. V was clipped by 4 bases and J by 2 bases, with 12 bases between them.